This TCR beta chain was documented in a study of OX40 agonist ivuxolimab in advanced cancers. About the research overall: Ivuxolimab, which patients received intravenously every 2 weeks, was dosed at 0.01 to 10 mg/kg. Cancers in dose escalation were hepatocellular, melanoma, renal cell and head and neck. Three patients, one with hepatocellular carcinoma and two with cutaneous melanoma, responded partially.

In this sample, this clone turned up once. Antigen specificity is unknown. Assay: immunoSEQ multiplex PCR; the TCRdb copy retains only in-frame clones and omits some. The profile shows approximately 20,000 clones, 85% to 90% of them singletons. Study results and caveats: At 0.1 to 3.0 mg/kg and by week 6, clonal expansion occurred in CD4+ and CD8+ blood T cells.

The ends lost 3 bases at V and 4 bases at J; junction bases unmatched: 4. This CDR3 has 14 residues. Germline CDR1 is MNHEY and CDR2 is SMNVEV (reference sequence). This rearrangement joins TRBV27 to TRBJ2-7; 9 nucleotides line up with TRBD1. The clonotype was recovered from an adult with an advanced solid tumor such as melanoma, head and neck, liver or kidney cancer. The specimen was CD4+ or CD8+ T cells sorted from blood, collected in a trial of the OX40 agonist ivuxolimab. For the CDR3, the DNA is TGTGCCAGCAGTTTGAAGGACAGGGGTTACGAGCAGTACTTC. Its translation: CASSLKDRGYEQYF.